This is a list of T cell receptor beta chains from one sample in a study of blood T cell repertoires in COVID-19. Repertoires were generated with immunoSEQ multiplex PCR, while TCRdb's copy carries only in-frame clones and drops some. The profile shows about 190,000 clones, around 80% of them singletons. Sample: peripheral blood. These receptors were collected from an older woman with COVID-19, enrolled during active disease. CDR3s include the opening cysteine and the closing phenylalanine or tryptophan. D genes are given only for firm matches. Clone size is shown for a subset of rows, as once, few, many or a class of expanded clone.

D: TRBD1
V: TRBV7-2
J: TRBJ2-7
size: few
CDR3: CASRLGGQASYEQYF
DNA: TGTGCCAGCAGGCTGGGGGGACAGGCATCCTACGAGCAGTACTTC

D: TRBD1
V: TRBV7-9
J: TRBJ2-5
size: once
CDR3: CASSLAGQPQETQYF
DNA: TGTGCCAGCAGCTTAGCGGGACAGCCCCAGGAGACCCAGTACTTC

D: -
V: TRBV2
J: TRBJ1-2
size: -
CDR3: CASSEQIYGYTF
DNA: TGTGCCAGCAGTGAACAGATCTATGGCTACACCTTC

D: TRBD1
V: TRBV5-1
J: TRBJ1-1
size: once
CDR3: CASSGKGQMNTEAFF
DNA: TGCGCCAGCAGCGGGAAGGGACAGATGAACACTGAAGCTTTCTTT

D: -
V: TRBV5-6
J: TRBJ1-2
size: -
CDR3: CASSFPGNYGYTF
DNA: TGTGCCAGCAGCTTCCCAGGGAACTATGGCTACACCTTC

D: -
V: TRBV10-3
J: TRBJ1-1
size: -
CDR3: CATQDGQPNTEAFF
DNA: TGTGCCACCCAAGACGGACAACCGAACACTGAAGCTTTCTTT

D: -
V: TRBV7-9
J: TRBJ2-2
size: -
CDR3: CASSVSGELFF
DNA: TGTGCCAGCAGCGTTAGCGGGGAGCTGTTTTTT

D: TRBD1
V: TRBV5-4
J: TRBJ1-1
size: -
CDR3: CASSLAAGGMNTEAFF
DNA: TGTGCCAGCAGCTTGGCGGCAGGGGGGATGAACACTGAAGCTTTCTTT

D: TRBD2
V: TRBV5-8
J: TRBJ2-7
size: -
CDR3: CASSFPGTSSARYF
DNA: TGTGCCAGCAGCTTCCCCGGGACTAGTAGTGCTCGGTACTTC

D: TRBD2
V: TRBV7-9
J: TRBJ2-1
size: many
CDR3: CASSLGTTSDDEQFF
DNA: TGTGCCAGCAGCTTAGGGACTACTAGCGATGATGAGCAGTTCTTC

D: -
V: TRBV13
J: TRBJ2-1
size: few
CDR3: CASAQQYNEQFF
DNA: TGTGCCAGCGCTCAACAGTACAATGAGCAGTTCTTC

D: TRBD1
V: TRBV2
J: TRBJ1-2
size: -
CDR3: CASRADQGAYGYTF
DNA: TGTGCCAGCAGAGCCGACCAGGGGGCCTATGGCTACACCTTC

D: TRBD1
V: TRBV19
J: TRBJ1-5
size: -
CDR3: CASSIGTGLDQPQHF
DNA: TGTGCCAGTAGTATCGGGACAGGACTGGATCAGCCCCAGCATTTT

D: -
V: TRBV2
J: TRBJ2-7
size: -
CDR3: CASSSQGPSGEQYF
DNA: TGTGCCAGCAGTTCACAGGGCCCATCGGGCGAGCAGTACTTC

D: TRBD1
V: TRBV6-1
J: TRBJ1-2
size: -
CDR3: CASSEDTGVYGYTF
DNA: TGTGCCAGCAGTGAAGATACAGGGGTTTATGGCTACACCTTC

D: -
V: TRBV11-2
J: TRBJ2-5
size: once
CDR3: CASSLAGNQETQYF
DNA: TGTGCCAGCAGCTTAGCAGGGAACCAAGAGACCCAGTACTTC

D: TRBD1
V: TRBV5-6
J: TRBJ1-2
size: once
CDR3: CASSLVTGVGYGYTF
DNA: TGTGCCAGCAGCTTGGTGACAGGGGTAGGCTATGGCTACACCTTC

D: TRBD1
V: TRBV2
J: TRBJ1-1
size: -
CDR3: CASSLTGMNTEAFF
DNA: TGTGCCAGCAGTTTGACAGGGATGAACACTGAAGCTTTCTTT

D: -
V: TRBV7-2
J: TRBJ1-3
size: -
CDR3: CASSIYRVRGVGNTIYF
DNA: TGTGCCAGCAGCATTTACAGGGTTAGAGGGGTTGGAAACACCATATATTTT

D: -
V: TRBV24-1
J: TRBJ2-1
size: -
CDR3: CATSDTTGNNEQFF
DNA: TGTGCCACCAGTGATACCACGGGGAACAATGAGCAGTTCTTC

D: -
V: TRBV2
J: TRBJ1-5
size: -
CDR3: CASRGGTGGNQPQHF
DNA: TGTGCCAGCAGGGGAGGGACGGGCGGTAATCAGCCCCAGCATTTT

D: TRBD1
V: TRBV18
J: TRBJ2-6
size: -
CDR3: CASSPNRGHGANVLTF
DNA: TGTGCCAGCTCACCTAACAGGGGGCATGGGGCCAACGTCCTGACTTTC

D: -
V: TRBV5-1
J: TRBJ1-4
size: many
CDR3: CASSSGDLEKLFF
DNA: TGCGCCAGCAGCTCAGGGGACCTTGAAAAACTGTTTTTT

D: TRBD1
V: TRBV28
J: TRBJ1-1
size: few
CDR3: CATTTGTGAFF
DNA: TGTGCCACCACCACCGGGACAGGAGCTTTCTTT

D: TRBD2
V: TRBV28
J: TRBJ2-3
size: few
CDR3: CACRAGGTDTQYF
DNA: TGTGCCTGTAGAGCGGGGGGCACAGATACGCAGTATTTT

D: TRBD1
V: TRBV24-1
J: TRBJ2-6
size: -
CDR3: CATSPRGQVFSGANVLTF
DNA: TGTGCCACCAGTCCTAGGGGACAGGTTTTCTCTGGGGCCAACGTCCTGACTTTC

D: TRBD1
V: TRBV6-1
J: TRBJ2-5
size: -
CDR3: CASSERGRGQETQYF
DNA: TGTGCCAGCAGTGAAAGGGGCAGGGGGCAAGAGACCCAGTACTTC

D: TRBD1
V: TRBV6-5
J: TRBJ1-5
size: -
CDR3: CASSRGTDNQPQHF
DNA: TGTGCCAGCAGTCGCGGGACAGACAATCAGCCCCAGCATTTT

D: -
V: TRBV27
J: TRBJ2-1
size: -
CDR3: CASRPRGVTYNEQFF
DNA: TGTGCCAGCAGACCCAGGGGGGTAACCTACAATGAGCAGTTCTTC

D: -
V: TRBV29-1
J: TRBJ1-3
size: -
CDR3: CSVGQGSTGNTIYF
DNA: TGCAGCGTTGGGCAGGGTTCTACAGGAAACACCATATATTTT

D: TRBD2
V: TRBV6-2/TRBV6-3
J: TRBJ2-7
size: few
CDR3: CASSSLLILADSYEQYF
DNA: TGTGCCAGCAGTTCCCTTTTGATCCTAGCGGACTCCTACGAGCAGTACTTC

D: -
V: TRBV14
J: TRBJ2-3
size: -
CDR3: CASSQEGVAGFATYTQYF
DNA: TGTGCCAGCAGCCAAGAGGGGGTGGCGGGATTTGCCACATATACGCAGTATTTT

D: -
V: TRBV29-1
J: TRBJ2-1
size: -
CDR3: CSGGGPEIYNEQFF
DNA: TGCAGCGGCGGCGGCCCAGAAATCTACAATGAGCAGTTCTTC

D: -
V: TRBV28
J: TRBJ1-2
size: -
CDR3: CASSLLGNYGYTF
DNA: TGTGCCAGCAGTTTACTCGGGAACTATGGCTACACCTTC

D: -
V: TRBV27
J: TRBJ2-1
size: once
CDR3: CASSTREVATSHEQFF
DNA: TGTGCCAGCAGTACTAGGGAAGTTGCTACTAGTCATGAGCAGTTCTTC

D: TRBD1
V: TRBV5-5
J: TRBJ2-5
size: -
CDR3: CASSSTGWETQYF
DNA: TGTGCCAGCAGCTCGACAGGGTGGGAGACCCAGTACTTC

D: -
V: TRBV6-6
J: TRBJ1-3
size: -
CDR3: CASSSPQPSGNTIYF
DNA: TGTGCCAGCAGTTCCCCACAGCCCTCTGGAAACACCATATATTTT

D: -
V: TRBV28
J: TRBJ2-7
size: -
CDR3: CASSLTSGTHLHEQYF
DNA: TGTGCCAGCAGTTTGACCTCAGGTACGCACCTCCACGAGCAGTACTTC

D: TRBD1
V: TRBV6-5
J: TRBJ1-2
size: -
CDR3: CASSSPDRGFYGYTF
DNA: TGTGCCAGCAGTTCTCCGGACAGGGGGTTCTATGGCTACACCTTC

D: TRBD1
V: TRBV20-1
J: TRBJ1-2
size: once
CDR3: CSASSTGVYGYTF
DNA: TGCAGTGCTAGTTCCACAGGGGTTTATGGCTACACCTTC

D: -
V: TRBV29-1
J: TRBJ2-2
size: -
CDR3: CSVDGSTGELFF
DNA: TGCAGCGTTGATGGTAGCACCGGGGAGCTGTTTTTT

D: -
V: TRBV5-1
J: TRBJ2-2
size: once
CDR3: CASSLAPWGANTGELFF
DNA: TGCGCCAGCAGCTTGGCCCCCTGGGGCGCGAACACCGGGGAGCTGTTTTTT

D: -
V: TRBV6-2/TRBV6-3
J: TRBJ1-4
size: -
CDR3: CASSYLHPQATNEKLFF
DNA: TGTGCCAGCAGTTACCTTCATCCACAGGCAACTAATGAAAAACTGTTTTTT

D: TRBD1
V: TRBV28
J: TRBJ2-7
size: once
CDR3: CASSRLDRGGPNYEQYF
DNA: TGTGCCAGCAGTAGACTGGACAGGGGAGGGCCTAACTACGAGCAGTACTTC

D: -
V: TRBV15
J: TRBJ2-1
size: -
CDR3: CATSTEGAPTFEQFF
DNA: TGTGCCACCAGCACGGAGGGGGCGCCGACGTTTGAGCAGTTCTTC

D: -
V: TRBV20-1
J: TRBJ2-2
size: medium-sized
CDR3: CSASGIRRTGELFF
DNA: TGCAGTGCTAGTGGCATTCGGAGAACCGGGGAGCTGTTTTTT

D: -
V: TRBV10-2
J: TRBJ1-6
size: -
CDR3: CASSAKRGGSYNSPLHF
DNA: TGCGCCAGCAGTGCAAAAAGGGGGGGCTCCTATAATTCACCCCTCCACTTT

D: TRBD2
V: TRBV18
J: TRBJ2-1
size: few
CDR3: CASSPTASGRAGSYNEQFF
DNA: TGTGCCAGCTCACCAACGGCTAGCGGGAGGGCCGGGTCCTACAATGAGCAGTTCTTC

D: TRBD1
V: TRBV6-1
J: TRBJ1-2
size: -
CDR3: CASSEARGTGTGYGYTF
DNA: TGTGCCAGCAGTGAAGCAAGGGGGACAGGGACGGGCTATGGCTACACCTTC

D: TRBD1
V: TRBV28
J: TRBJ2-2
size: -
CDR3: CASSPPRGRTGELFF
DNA: TGTGCCAGCAGTCCACCCAGGGGGCGTACCGGGGAGCTGTTTTTT

D: TRBD1
V: TRBV10-3
J: TRBJ1-1
size: -
CDR3: CAISRDRTGSGEAFF
DNA: TGTGCCATCAGCCGCGATAGGACAGGGTCGGGTGAAGCTTTCTTT

D: -
V: TRBV19
J: TRBJ1-5
size: -
CDR3: CASSKNRDGNQPQHF
DNA: TGTGCCAGTAGTAAAAACAGGGATGGCAATCAGCCCCAGCATTTT

D: TRBD1
V: TRBV20-1
J: TRBJ1-2
size: -
CDR3: CSASALNRGNNYGYTF
DNA: TGCAGTGCTAGTGCCCTGAACAGGGGAAACAACTATGGCTACACCTTC

D: -
V: TRBV27
J: TRBJ1-3
size: once
CDR3: CASSYISGNTIYF
DNA: TGTGCCAGCAGTTACATCTCTGGAAACACCATATATTTT

D: TRBD2
V: TRBV2
J: TRBJ2-3
size: -
CDR3: CASRGGGAADTQYF
DNA: TGTGCCAGTAGGGGCGGGGGGGCCGCAGATACGCAGTATTTT